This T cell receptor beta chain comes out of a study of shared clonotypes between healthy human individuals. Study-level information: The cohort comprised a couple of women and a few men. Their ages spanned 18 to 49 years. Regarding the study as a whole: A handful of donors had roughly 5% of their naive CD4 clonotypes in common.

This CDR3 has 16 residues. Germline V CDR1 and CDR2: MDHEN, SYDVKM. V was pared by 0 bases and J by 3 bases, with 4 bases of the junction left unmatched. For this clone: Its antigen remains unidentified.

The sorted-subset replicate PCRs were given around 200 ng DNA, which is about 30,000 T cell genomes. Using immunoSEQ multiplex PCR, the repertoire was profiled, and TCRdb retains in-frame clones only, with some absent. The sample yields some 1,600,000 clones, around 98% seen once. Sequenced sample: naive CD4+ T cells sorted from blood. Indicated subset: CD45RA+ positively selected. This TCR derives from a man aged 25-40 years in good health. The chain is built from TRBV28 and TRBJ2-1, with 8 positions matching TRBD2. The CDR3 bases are TGTGCCAGCAGTTTATGGCTAGCGGGTAACTACAATGAGCAGTTCTTC. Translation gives CASSLWLAGNYNEQFF.